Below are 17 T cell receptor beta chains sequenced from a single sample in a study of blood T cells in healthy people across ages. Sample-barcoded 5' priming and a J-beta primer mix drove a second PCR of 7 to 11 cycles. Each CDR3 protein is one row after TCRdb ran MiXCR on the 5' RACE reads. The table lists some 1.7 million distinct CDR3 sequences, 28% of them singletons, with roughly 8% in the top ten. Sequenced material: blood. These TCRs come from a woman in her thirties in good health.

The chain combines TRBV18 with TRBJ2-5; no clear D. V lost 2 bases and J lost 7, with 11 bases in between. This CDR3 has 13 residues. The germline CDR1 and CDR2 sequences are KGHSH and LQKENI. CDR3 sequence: CASSPAVLGTQYF. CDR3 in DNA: TGTGCCAGCTCACCAGCGGTGTTGGGGACCCAGTACTTC. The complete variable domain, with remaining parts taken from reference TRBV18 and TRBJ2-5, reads NAGVMQNPRHLVRRRGQEARLRCSPMKGHSHVYWYRQLPEEGLKFMVYLQKENIIDESGMPKERFSAEFPKEGPSILRIQQVVRGDSAAYFCASSPAVLGTQYFGPGTRLLVL.

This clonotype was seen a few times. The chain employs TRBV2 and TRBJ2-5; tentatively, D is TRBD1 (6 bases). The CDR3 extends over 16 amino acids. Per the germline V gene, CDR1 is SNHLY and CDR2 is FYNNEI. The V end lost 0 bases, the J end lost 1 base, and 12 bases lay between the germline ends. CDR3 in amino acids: CASSEARQVPQETQYF. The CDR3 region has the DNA TGTGCCAGCAGTGAAGCTCGACAGGTCCCCCAAGAGACCCAGTACTTC.

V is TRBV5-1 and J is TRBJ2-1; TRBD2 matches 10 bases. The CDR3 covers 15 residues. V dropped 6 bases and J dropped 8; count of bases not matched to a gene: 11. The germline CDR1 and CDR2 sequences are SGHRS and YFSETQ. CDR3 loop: CASTLSGGVDDEQFF. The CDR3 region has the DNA TGCGCCAGCACTCTGAGCGGGGGGGTGGACGATGAGCAGTTCTTC.

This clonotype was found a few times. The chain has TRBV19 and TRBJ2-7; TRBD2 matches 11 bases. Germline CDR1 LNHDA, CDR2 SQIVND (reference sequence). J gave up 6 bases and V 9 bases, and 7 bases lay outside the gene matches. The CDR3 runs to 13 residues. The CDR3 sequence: CARGTGLAAEQYF. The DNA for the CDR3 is TGTGCCAGGGGGACGGGACTAGCGGCCGAGCAGTACTTC.

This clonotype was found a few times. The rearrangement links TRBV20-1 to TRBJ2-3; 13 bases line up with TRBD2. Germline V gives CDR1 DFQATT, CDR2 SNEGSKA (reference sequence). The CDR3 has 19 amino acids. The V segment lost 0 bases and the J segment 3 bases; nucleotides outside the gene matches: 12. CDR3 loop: CSARDQGLAGVTRTDTQYF. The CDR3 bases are TGCAGTGCTAGAGATCAAGGACTAGCGGGAGTGACGAGGACAGATACGCAGTATTTT.

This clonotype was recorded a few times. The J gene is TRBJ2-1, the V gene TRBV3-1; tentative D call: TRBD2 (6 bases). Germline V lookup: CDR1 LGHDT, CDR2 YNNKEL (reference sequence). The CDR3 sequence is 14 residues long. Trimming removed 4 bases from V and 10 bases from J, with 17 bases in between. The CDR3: CASSRAGSPGEQFF. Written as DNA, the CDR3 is TGTGCCAGCAGCCGGGCGGGGTCCCCTGGAGAGCAGTTCTTC.

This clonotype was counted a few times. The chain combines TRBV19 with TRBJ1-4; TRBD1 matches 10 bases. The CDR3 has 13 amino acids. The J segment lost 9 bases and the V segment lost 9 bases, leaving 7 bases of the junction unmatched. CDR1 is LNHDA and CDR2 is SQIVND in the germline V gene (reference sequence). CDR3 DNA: TGTGCCAGCGGACAGGGGGGGATCCAAAAACTGTTTTTT. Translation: CASGQGGIQKLFF.

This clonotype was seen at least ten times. CDR3 residues: CSARGQVNEQFF. The CDR3 DNA is TGCAGTGCTAGGGGCCAAGTCAATGAGCAGTTCTTC. J is TRBJ2-1 and V is TRBV20-1, with D hard to call. Germline-derived CDR1 and CDR2 are DFQATT and SNEGSKA (reference sequence). Trimming cost V 3 bases and J 6 bases, with 9 bases left between them. The CDR3 covers 12 residues.

This CDR3 is CASRGDRYLAFF. In DNA form, the CDR3 reads TGTGCCAGCAGGGGTGACAGGTATCTAGCTTTCTTT. V is TRBV2 and J is TRBJ1-1; tentatively, D is TRBD1 (6 bases). V shed 6 bases and J shed 10 bases, with 15 bases lying between them. The CDR3 has 12 residues. Germline CDR1 and CDR2: SNHLY and FYNNEI.

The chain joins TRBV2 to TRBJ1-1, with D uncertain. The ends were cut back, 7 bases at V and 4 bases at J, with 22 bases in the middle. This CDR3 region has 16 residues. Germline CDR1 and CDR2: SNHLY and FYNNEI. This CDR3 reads CASTRTYGRSGTEAFF. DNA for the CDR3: TGTGCCAGCACCCGAACCTATGGACGGAGCGGCACTGAAGCTTTCTTT.

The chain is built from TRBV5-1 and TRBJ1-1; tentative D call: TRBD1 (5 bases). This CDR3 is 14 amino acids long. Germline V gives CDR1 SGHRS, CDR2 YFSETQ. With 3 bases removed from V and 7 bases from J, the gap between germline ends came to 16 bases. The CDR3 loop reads CASSSTTGTVEAFF. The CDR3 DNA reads TGCGCCAGCAGCTCAACCACCGGGACTGTTGAAGCTTTCTTT. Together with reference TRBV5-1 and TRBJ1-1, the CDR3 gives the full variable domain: KAGVTQTPRYLIKTRGQQVTLSCSPISGHRSVSWYQQTPGQGLQFLFEYFSETQRNKGNFPGRFSGRQFSNSRSEMNVSTLELGDSALYLCASSSTTGTVEAFFGQGTRLTVV.

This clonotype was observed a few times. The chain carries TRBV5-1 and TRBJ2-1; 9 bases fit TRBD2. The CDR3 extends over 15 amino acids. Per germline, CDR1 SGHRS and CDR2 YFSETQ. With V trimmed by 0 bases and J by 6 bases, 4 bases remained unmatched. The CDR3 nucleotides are TGCGCCAGCAGCTTGGTGTCTAGCGGGGCCAATGAGCAGTTCTTC. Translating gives CASSLVSSGANEQFF.

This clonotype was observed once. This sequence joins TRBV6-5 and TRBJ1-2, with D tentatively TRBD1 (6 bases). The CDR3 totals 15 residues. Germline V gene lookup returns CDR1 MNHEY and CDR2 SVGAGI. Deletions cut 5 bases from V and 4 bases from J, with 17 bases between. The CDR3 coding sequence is TGTGCCAGCAGTCGGAGTCGCAGGGGAGGCTATGGCTACACCTTC. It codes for CASSRSRRGGYGYTF.

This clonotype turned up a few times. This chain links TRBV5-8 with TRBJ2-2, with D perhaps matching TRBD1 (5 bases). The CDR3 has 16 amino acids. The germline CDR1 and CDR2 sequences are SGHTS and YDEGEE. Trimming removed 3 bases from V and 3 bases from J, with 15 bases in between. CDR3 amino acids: CASSWGKLWDTGELFF. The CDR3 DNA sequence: TGTGCCAGCAGCTGGGGCAAACTATGGGACACCGGGGAGCTGTTTTTT.

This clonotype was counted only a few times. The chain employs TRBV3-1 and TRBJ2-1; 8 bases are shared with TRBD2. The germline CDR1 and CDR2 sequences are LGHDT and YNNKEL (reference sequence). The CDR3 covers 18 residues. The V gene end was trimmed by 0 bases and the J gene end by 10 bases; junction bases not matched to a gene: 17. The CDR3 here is CASSQDRVRRGARGEQFF. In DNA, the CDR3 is TGTGCCAGCAGCCAAGATAGGGTCCGGCGGGGGGCTAGAGGGGAGCAGTTCTTC.

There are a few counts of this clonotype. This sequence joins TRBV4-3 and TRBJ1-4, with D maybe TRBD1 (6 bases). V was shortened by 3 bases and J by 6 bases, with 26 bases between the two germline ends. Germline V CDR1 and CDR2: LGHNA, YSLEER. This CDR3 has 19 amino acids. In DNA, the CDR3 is TGCGCCAGCAGCCATCAAGGTCCAGGGGAGGCCGGTCATGATGAAAAACTGTTTTTT. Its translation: CASSHQGPGEAGHDEKLFF.

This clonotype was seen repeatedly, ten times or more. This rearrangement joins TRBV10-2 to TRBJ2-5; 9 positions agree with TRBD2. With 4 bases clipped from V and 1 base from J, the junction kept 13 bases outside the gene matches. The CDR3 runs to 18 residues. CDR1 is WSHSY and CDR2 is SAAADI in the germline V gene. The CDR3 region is CASSVRSGVAGVQETQYF. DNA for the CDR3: TGCGCCAGCAGTGTTCGGAGTGGAGTAGCGGGGGTCCAAGAGACCCAGTACTTC.